This record covers a single TCR beta chain. There are a few counts of this clonotype. Its antigen remains unidentified. Base qualities were left out, and no much larger clone turns up one base away. In the ophthalmopathy patients, disease was moderately to severely active, with a Clinical Activity Score of 3 or more, a NOSPECS grade of 4 or more, and a duration of less than 3 months. Patients with uncontrolled infections, other autoimmune diseases, pregnancy or lactation were excluded. Diagnoses were established on the basis of clinical symptoms, serum thyroxine and TRAb, thyroid ultrasound, and orbital computed tomography. PBMCs were isolated from about 10 ml of fresh peripheral blood by Ficoll-Paque density gradient centrifugation. Total RNA was extracted using Trizol reagent, and RNA quality was assessed on an Agilent 2100 Bioanalyzer. The CDR3 contains 15 residues, cysteine and phenylalanine counted. CDR3 DNA is the only sequence kept; it has 45 bases, read in frame from the first base. V is shortened by 2 bases, J by 4 bases, and the region joining them spans 12 bases. CDR1 and CDR2 were assigned from the germline V gene as MDHEN and SYDVKM.

This entry belongs to a study of T cells in Graves' hyperthyroidism and ophthalmopathy (dated by TCRdb to about 2019). As for the study more broadly: Peripheral blood was collected at initial diagnosis, before any treatment. To identify TCR V-J signatures that set the groups apart, the researchers used a discovery cohort of 90 to 100 patients, made up of approximately 43 with Graves' ophthalmopathy and approximately 57 with stable Graves' hyperthyroidism. Prospective prediction of ophthalmopathy was tested in an independent validation cohort of 18 to 20 hyperthyroidism patients and 17 patients who later progressed to ophthalmopathy. The roughly 100 discovery patients were randomly divided into training and test sets at a 7:3 ratio. In roughly six Graves' hyperthyroidism patients, the study also compared T-cell repertoires from thyroid tissue with T-cell repertoires from blood. After sampling, hyperthyroidism patients received methimazole starting at 30 mg daily, and ophthalmopathy patients received high-dose intravenous methylprednisolone. The paper describes TCR Vbeta CDR3 sequencing of fewer than 150 peripheral blood samples, made up of about 41 ophthalmopathy patients, some 80 hyperthyroidism patients and 17 progressor patients. General findings and caveats noted by the study authors: In validation, progression to ophthalmopathy was predicted by the model with roughly 71% sensitivity and 72.22% specificity, a median of 6.5 months before onset. A model built on a 13 V-J signature distinguished ophthalmopathy from stable hyperthyroidism, reaching 87.88% sensitivity and 81.08% specificity in cross-validation and 80%/75% in testing. Most expanded thyroid clonotypes (frequency above 0.001) were also detected in blood, suggesting blood repertoires may reflect thyroid immune responses. Sample size was not statistically predetermined, and investigators were not blinded to group allocation.

The TCR beta CDR3 regions were amplified from the RNA transcripts. A first-round RT-PCR of the TCR CDR3 used the HTBI primer set with the Qiagen OneStep RT-PCR kit. A second multiplex PCR round built the libraries, followed by size selection and purification. Paired-end sequencing of the libraries was performed with 100 bp reads on an Illumina HiSeq2000. As for the original processing: Raw data were processed with SOAPnuke, discarding reads with adapters, uncalled bases, mean Phred below 15, or no exact constant-primer or identifier match. High-quality paired reads were merged with COPE v1.2.5, and unique nucleotide sequences were defined as clonotypes. MiTCR v1.1 was used to align the clonotypes against IMGT TRBV, TRBD and TRBJ reference segments. The analysis included only V-J combinations with a frequency above 0.0001, which together covered more than 99% of the repertoires. The TCS score was defined as the ratio of F50 (clonal expansion) to E x V (chaos), calculated using BLOSUM62-based TCRdist between CDR3 peptides within each V-J. Welch's t-statistics and random forest reduced roughly 500 V-J features to about 12, which were used in a naive Bayes classifier (R e1071). TCRdb reprocessed the public reads (quality trimming at Q25 with fastp, clone calling with MiXCR) and kept in-frame beta chains. A single entry per CDR3 protein holds the most common genes and DNA from its merged rows. The V and J calls and clone size come from TCRdb's table, not from the authors' own analysis. The sample data list more than 350,000 distinct CDR3 sequences, and more than 14% of these were observed just once. The top ten constitute around a fifth of the sample.

Here the chain combines TRBV28 and TRBJ1-3, with the identity of the D gene unclear. The sample comprised blood. The clonotype originates from a young woman with Graves' ophthalmopathy. CDR3 region: CASSLAGDAGNTIYF. The sequence in DNA is TGTGCCAGCAGTTTAGCAGGAGATGCAGGAAACACCATATATTTT.